The rows below give T cell receptor beta chains drawn from one sample of a study of cytomegalovirus exposure and HLA in healthy donors. Sequencing used immunoSEQ multiplex PCR; TCRdb keeps in-frame clones, though not all of them. The sample shows over 150,000 clones, around 80% of them seen only once. Material: PBMCs. The receptor set was obtained from a woman aged 50 to 60 in good health and CMV-seropositive. CDR3s include the opening cysteine and the closing phenylalanine or tryptophan. The D gene is left open where the match is weak. Where a row states a size, it is once, few, many or the class of an expanded clone; other rows omit it.

d_gene	v_gene	j_gene	abundance	CDR3aa	CDR3nt
TRBD1	TRBV5-1	TRBJ1-4	.	CASSFTGAPPTNEKLFF	TGCGCCAGCAGCTTTACAGGGGCCCCTCCAACTAATGAAAAACTGTTTTTT
TRBD1	TRBV6-5	TRBJ2-7	.	CASSAEGAWEQYF	TGTGCCAGCAGCGCTGAGGGGGCTTGGGAGCAGTACTTC
.	TRBV5-6	TRBJ2-3	.	CASSSAGRTDTQYF	TGTGCCAGCAGCTCCGCTGGGCGCACAGATACGCAGTATTTT
.	TRBV18	TRBJ1-1	.	CASSPSGGMNTEAFF	TGTGCCAGCTCACCATCGGGGGGCATGAACACTGAAGCTTTCTTT
.	TRBV19	TRBJ2-5	.	CASSIVLTQETQYF	TGTGCCAGTAGTATAGTACTCACCCAAGAGACCCAGTACTTC
TRBD2	TRBV7-3	TRBJ2-5	.	CASSRTSGGGETQYF	TGTGCCAGCAGCCGGACTAGCGGGGGAGGGGAGACCCAGTACTTC
TRBD1	TRBV7-6	TRBJ1-1	.	CASSLGQGLNTEAFF	TGTGCCAGCAGCTTGGGACAGGGCCTGAACACTGAAGCTTTCTTT
.	TRBV11-3	TRBJ2-3	.	CASSLDRDTQYF	TGTGCCAGCAGCTTAGATCGAGATACGCAGTATTTT
.	TRBV6-1	TRBJ1-4	few	CASTRPGGLYEKLFF	TGTGCCAGCACCAGACCTGGGGGGTTATATGAAAAACTGTTTTTT
.	TRBV12-5	TRBJ1-4	.	CASGLAIQGPNEKLFF	TGTGCTAGTGGTTTGGCCATCCAGGGGCCAAATGAAAAACTGTTTTTT
TRBD2	TRBV19	TRBJ2-7	.	CASSIFGGGSDEQYF	TGTGCCAGTAGTATATTCGGCGGGGGGTCCGACGAGCAGTACTTC
.	TRBV15	TRBJ2-6	once	CATSRDPLGASGANVLTF	TGTGCCACCAGCAGAGACCCTCTTGGGGCTTCTGGGGCCAACGTCCTGACTTTC
.	TRBV18	TRBJ1-1	.	CASSLRSEGTEAFF	TGTGCCAGCTCACTTAGATCGGAGGGCACTGAAGCTTTCTTT
TRBD2	TRBV7-8	TRBJ2-1	.	CASSLAKDSGGSNEQFF	TGTGCCAGCAGCTTAGCGAAGGATAGCGGGGGGAGCAATGAGCAGTTCTTC
.	TRBV5-1	TRBJ2-4	.	CASSPGLGLRRRDIQYF	TGCGCCAGCAGCCCGGGGTTGGGACTGAGGAGAAGGGACATTCAGTACTTC
.	TRBV2	TRBJ1-4	.	CASRQGVGEKLFF	TGTGCCAGCAGACAGGGTGTCGGTGAAAAACTGTTTTTT
TRBD2	TRBV25-1	TRBJ2-3	.	CATSRPRLAGPDTQYF	TGTGCCACCTCACGACCGAGACTAGCGGGACCAGATACGCAGTATTTT
.	TRBV4-1	TRBJ1-1	once	CASSQDRKVGEAFF	TGCGCCAGCAGCCAAGATCGGAAGGTCGGAGAGGCTTTCTTT
.	TRBV6-1	TRBJ1-1	few	CASSERQPKNTEAFF	TGTGCCAGCAGTGAGAGGCAGCCCAAGAACACTGAAGCTTTCTTT
.	TRBV7-6	TRBJ1-1	.	CASSLGGGNTEAFF	TGTGCCAGCAGCTTAGGCGGTGGGAACACTGAAGCTTTCTTT